This T cell receptor (beta chain) stems from a study of sequential checkpoint blockade in melanoma. The overall study: Arm A got nivolumab then ipilimumab; arm B the reverse, 1:1. Each arm's sequence ended with maintenance nivolumab.

Sequenced by immunoSEQ multiplex PCR; TCRdb stores in-frame clones only, minus some. The sample yields some 30,000 clones, about 88% seen once. Germline CDR1 reads SGDLS; CDR2 reads YYNGEE. The V gene lost 4 bases and the J gene lost 2 bases, with 11 bases spanning the gap. The CDR3 is made up of 14 amino acids. Treatment of the sample: randomized to nivolumab then ipilimumab (arm A) or the reverse (arm B). No patient had prior DNA-damaging chemotherapy. Live CD3+CD8+ CD19− CD56− cells were sorted from PBMCs. The receptor was isolated from a human donor with melanoma. The specimen comprised CD8+ T cells sorted from blood (inferred from file names), sampled from a patient given nivolumab and ipilimumab in sequence. The chain has TRBV9 and TRBJ2-3, with D perhaps TRBD1 (6 bases). The CDR3 loop is CASSQGWDTDTQYF. The CDR3 bases are TGTGCCAGCAGCCAGGGGTGGGACACAGATACGCAGTATTTT.